Given below is one TCR beta chain in context. This clone was found once. Its target antigen remains unknown. One base away there is no much larger clone; base qualities are not given. The cohort comprised some 730 healthy bone marrow donors. At the time of sampling, every cohort member was nominally healthy, though immune exposures that went unrecorded were likely present. The donor tested CMV seronegative, placing the donor among the 300 to 400 seronegative members of the cohort. Every donor gave a peripheral blood sample, and the peripheral blood mononuclear cells from that sample were used for TCR beta sequencing. The Qiagen DNeasy Blood Extraction Kit was used to extract genomic DNA from the blood cell samples. The data derive from a study of cytomegalovirus exposure and HLA in healthy donors (dated by TCRdb to about 2017). Regarding the research as a whole: According to an earlier analysis of a few hundred of the donors, 200 million or so T cells yielded 120 million or so unique TCR beta sequences and more than 250 Gb of sequence data. Approximately 310 gigabases of sequencing data and 78 million or so unique TCR sequences were included in an early release covering about 620 HLA-typed donors. Among the 398 genotyped donors, 81% belonged to the genetic ancestry cluster associated with self-reported Caucasian donors. The study aimed to test whether signatures of past pathogen exposure could be identified by cataloging public T cell receptors. The study profiled the T cell repertoires of around 700 subjects by immunosequencing and related them to cytomegalovirus serostatus. Along with the approximately 650-subject first cohort, a separate validation cohort of 120 different subjects was used. To predict cytomegalovirus infection status, the study combined high-throughput TCR immunosequencing, statistical association of individual TCRs with disease status, and machine learning. To study patterns of TCR occurrence, a later analysis re-analyzed previously published TCR beta repertoires from 666 donors and added high-resolution HLA genotyping. Rather than using new phenotypic data, the later analysis identified candidate immune exposures from TCR beta sequences and from how often those sequences occurred across donors. An earlier analysis of approximately 640 of the donors applied high-throughput TCR beta sequencing to assess whether each TCR beta V gene segment acted as functional or pseudogenic. Donor age, sex, ethnicity and CMV serostatus were collected together with the repertoire data. In a later genetic analysis, genome-wide SNP genotypes for about 55% of the roughly 670 donors were used, and that subset was treated as a discovery cohort. Every discovery cohort repertoire had been produced on one sequencing platform. HLA typing included class I and class II loci at four-digit resolution. Typing coverage differed by locus: A, B, C, DRB1 and DQB1 were typed in about 620-630 donors, DQA1 in 522, DPA1 in around 580, and DPB1 in 472. Because of strong linkage in the cohort, a few DR-DQ haplotypes were treated as single units for association and clustering. Among about 370 genotyped donors of the cohort, an average of approximately 240,000 unique TCR beta nucleotide sequences was sequenced per donor, of which 15% to 20% were non-productive.

Library creation used the immunoSEQ multiplex PCR assay. A mixture of 60 forward primers for TCR Vbeta segments and 13 reverse primers for TCR Jbeta segments was used in the multiplex PCR. The CDR3 region of rearranged TCR beta genes was amplified from genomic DNA by a multiplex PCR assay. Amplified TCR beta libraries were sequenced as 87-base-pair reads on the Illumina HiSeq System. The published analysis was carried out like this. A later analysis tallied around 80 million unique TCR beta chains across the 666 repertoires, and around 10 million of those chains were shared by two or more donors. A nearest-neighbor algorithm error-corrected the raw reads and collapsed the reads into unique sequences, merging closely related sequences to remove PCR and sequencing errors. To assign V, D and J gene segments, CDR3 sequences were aligned to IMGT reference sequences. For a sequence to be retained, at least a six-nucleotide match to both a V gene segment and a J gene segment was required. Rearrangements were classified as productive when the CDR3 lacked stop codons and remained in frame with V and J, and all other rearrangements were classified as non-productive. CDR3 was defined according to IMGT convention as the region running from the second conserved V-encoded cysteine to the conserved J-encoded phenylalanine. The earlier analysis of 587 of the donors excluded any sequence lacking an unambiguous match to a single V gene segment. In an earlier analysis of some 590 of the donors, V segments were called functional above 56.7% productive rearrangements and were called segregating when the between-donor standard deviation exceeded 5%. To diagnose cytomegalovirus status from the catalog of TCR beta chain sequences, a statistical classification framework was built. In a later analysis, V and J genes were assigned by comparing TCR nucleotide sequences against IMGT/GENE-DB human TR gene sequences. In a later analysis, CDR3 sequences and most-parsimonious VDJ recombination scenarios were assigned using the TCRdist pipeline. In a later analysis, each TCR beta chain was defined by its CDR3 amino acid sequence together with its V-gene family, and reads lacking a unique V-gene family were excluded. A later analysis removed 550 to 700 highly shared, low-generation-probability nucleotide sequences to deal with suspected cross-contamination and a sequencing artifact. A later analysis calculated a clonal expansion index for each public chain from normalized within-repertoire ranks of inferred template counts. In a later analysis, generation probabilities were computed using a VDJ recombination model fitted to out-of-frame rearrangements, and the results were checked against IGoR. In a later analysis, TCR-TCR, TCR-HLA and TCR-CMV co-occurrence was scored with hypergeometric tests, and a repertoire-size bias correction was applied to TCR pairs. In a later analysis, false discovery rates were estimated by permuting HLA or CMV assignments 20 times. In a later analysis, co-occurring TCRs were grouped with DBSCAN, and TCRdist sequence similarity was added when clustering was performed within HLA-allele-positive subsets. Repertoires with fewer than 30,000 or more than 120,000 public chains were left out of co-occurrence clustering, as were four to six repertoires with anomalous nucleotide sharing. The table was pulled from immuneACCESS by TCRdb, which kept in-frame rearrangements only. Such tables lose some clones; where checked, under half of the loss comes from unresolved V genes, and the rest has no known cause. From that table come the V and J calls and clone size; the DNA was used to work out D and trimming. Recorded for this sample are roughly 200,000 clones; around 80% of them occurred a single time. Clones ranked in the top ten supply 2.5% to 3.5% of the sample.

Study-level results and caveats: A later analysis found that most CMV-associated TCR beta chains appeared HLA-restricted, with HLA associations seemingly driven largely by CMV exposure. The study listed 164 TCR beta chains as associated with cytomegalovirus. A further reported finding was that TCR beta sequences accurately predicted the HLA-A and HLA-B alleles for most subjects in the first cohort. Strong co-occurrence of HLA alleles, especially DR and DQ, made assigning TCR associations to individual alleles difficult. In a later analysis, several top co-occurrence clusters were reported to appear linked to parvovirus B19, influenza, CMV and Epstein-Barr virus. The only immune exposure information available for the cohort was CMV serostatus. A cluster of highly shared sequence variants was judged likely to represent a technical artifact of the sequencing pipeline. In a later analysis, the rate of TCR association differed among HLA loci, with DRB1 alleles having the most associated TCRs and HLA-C alleles having the fewest. According to the authors, the approach could potentially be generalized to other disease states and immunological phenotypes. Only TCR beta chains were sequenced in this cohort, and the absence of alpha or paired-chain data limited detectable features. In a later genetic analysis, a missense DCLRE1C variant was associated with V-gene and J-gene trimming of TCR beta chains, and the association was replicated in an independent cohort. Because counts were too low, roughly 17 rarely observed V segments, including chromosome 9 orphons, were left out of the earlier analysis of 587 of the donors. Correlated functional status among segregating V segments might reflect linkage disequilibrium, but an unknown experimental factor could not be ruled out. The presence/absence analyses assumed that sequencing depth was roughly uniform across donors, and that assumption may not be true. A later analysis found that HLA-associated TCR beta chains were more clonally expanded and had lower generation probabilities than equally common non-associated chains. A later analysis associated 15,000 to 20,000 TCR beta sequences with specific HLA alleles at a false discovery rate of 0.05. The classifier was reported to diagnose cytomegalovirus status with high specificity and sensitivity in both the original cohort and the validation cohort. Three of the identified cytomegalovirus-associated TCR beta chains were confirmed in vitro to be specific for cytomegalovirus antigens. Most TCR sequences were seen in very few donors, while some public TCRs were found in many individuals. Because HLA typing was missing for some donors at each locus, association tests included only the typed subset. A later genetic analysis reported fewer N-insertions in productive TCRs among donors in an Asian-associated ancestry cluster than the approximately 700-donor mean. An earlier analysis of approximately 570 of the donors showed that most TCR beta V segments appeared in productive rearrangements either about 87% or about 30% of the time, which broadly matched IMGT annotations.

This TCR came from a man aged 25 to 45 in good health and CMV-seronegative. The sequenced sample was PBMCs.

The nucleotide sequence reads as follows: TGTGCCAGTAGTAGAGGGACACGCAGCAATCAGCCCCAGCATTTT. It translates as CASSRGTRSNQPQHF. The sequence links TRBV19 to TRBJ1-5; TRBD1 is a possible D gene, resting on 6 matching bases. The cysteine opens and the phenylalanine closes a CDR3 of 15 amino acids. This entry keeps only the CDR3 DNA: 45 bases, framed from base 1. The junction shows trimming of 4 bases on V and 1 base on J, plus 11 bases between the germline ends. Based on the germline V gene (reference sequence), the CDR1 and CDR2 sequences are LNHDA and SQIVND.